The source of this T cell receptor (beta chain) is a study of T cells in Graves' hyperthyroidism and ophthalmopathy. Clinical symptoms, serum thyroxine, TRAb, thyroid ultrasound and orbital computed tomography informed diagnoses. Whole-study results and caveats: Model output signaled ophthalmopathy a median roughly six months ahead of onset. Blood shared most expanded thyroid clonotypes above 0.001. In simple terms, a model built on 13 V-J features told ophthalmopathy apart from stable hyperthyroidism.

What was amplified from RNA transcripts were TCR beta CDR3 regions. A set of HTBI primers served as the primers for a first-round RT-PCR of the TCR CDR3. Each CDR3 protein gets one entry after TCRdb re-called the multiplex PCR reads with MiXCR. The table shows hundreds of thousands of distinct CDR3 sequences, with 45% occurring only once. Germline V gene data show CDR1 as SGHTA and CDR2 as FQGNSA. V was pared by 8 bases and J by 7 bases, with 12 bases between. The CDR3 loop spans 12 amino acids. A word on this clonotype: Its antigen remains unidentified.

The chain couples TRBV7-2 to TRBJ1-5; D not resolved. This TCR derives from an adult man with Graves' disease, either hyperthyroidism or ophthalmopathy (not recorded which). Sequencing was performed on peripheral blood or thyroid tissue (not recorded which). CDR3 nucleotides: TGTGCCAGCTTAGCCCCGGGACAGCCCCAGCATTTT. Amino acid sequence: CASLAPGQPQHF.